A single T cell receptor beta chain is shown here with its context. The antigen is undetermined. The TCR library protocol was used to attach unique molecular identifiers. These identifiers were attached to individual cDNA molecules. TCRdb independently ran MiXCR on the 5' RACE reads; one entry per CDR3 protein. The table includes approximately 45,000 distinct CDR3 sequences, about a tenth detected once. The sample comes from a study of early T cells in non-severe SARS-CoV-2 infection. The overall study: Unsorted whole blood bulk RNA was sequenced, with unpaired chains. Study conclusions and caveats: There was a bias toward anti-spike CD8 responses in VDJdb matching, which missed private and CD4 specificities.

The TCR was taken from an adult who was a healthcare worker with PCR-confirmed SARS-CoV-2 infection or an uninfected control (not recorded which). The sequencing input was whole blood.

DNA of the CDR3: TGCAGTGCCACTCAGCTGGGTCGCGAGCAGTACTTC. It encodes CSATQLGREQYF. This chain joins TRBV20-1 and TRBJ2-7; D ambiguous. V was pared by 6 bases and J by 6 bases, with 15 bases between. Germline V gene lookup returns CDR1 DFQATT and CDR2 SNEGSKA (reference sequence). The CDR3 length is 12 residues.